This T cell receptor (beta chain) was captured by sequencing in a study of T-cell memory formation after mild COVID-19. The study's findings and limits: Pre-infection memory contained some responding clones, which suggested that cross-reactive memory had joined.

TCR alpha and TCR beta cDNA libraries carrying sample barcodes and UMIs came from 5'RACE with constant-segment primers. TCRdb re-called the 5' RACE reads with MiXCR, one entry per CDR3 protein. This repertoire shows about 540,000 distinct CDR3 sequences, 20% found once; its top ten account for around 13%. In regard to this clonotype: Its antigen is unidentified.

Germline lookup yields CDR1 MNHEY and CDR2 SMNVEV (reference sequence). This CDR3 is 16 amino acids long. Losses at the gene ends were 0 bases for V and 7 bases for J; bases not matched to a gene: 6. The sequence was obtained from an adult woman who had mild COVID-19 (a few samples of this study predate the infection). Cell type and time point are not known. The sample comprised PBMCs or a T cell subset sorted from them (not recorded which). V usage is TRBV27 and J usage is TRBJ2-1; 10 bases are a match to TRBD2. The CDR3 sequence: CASSLSPSGSTNEQFF. The DNA for the CDR3 is TGTGCCAGCAGTTTATCGCCTAGCGGGAGTACAAATGAGCAGTTCTTC.